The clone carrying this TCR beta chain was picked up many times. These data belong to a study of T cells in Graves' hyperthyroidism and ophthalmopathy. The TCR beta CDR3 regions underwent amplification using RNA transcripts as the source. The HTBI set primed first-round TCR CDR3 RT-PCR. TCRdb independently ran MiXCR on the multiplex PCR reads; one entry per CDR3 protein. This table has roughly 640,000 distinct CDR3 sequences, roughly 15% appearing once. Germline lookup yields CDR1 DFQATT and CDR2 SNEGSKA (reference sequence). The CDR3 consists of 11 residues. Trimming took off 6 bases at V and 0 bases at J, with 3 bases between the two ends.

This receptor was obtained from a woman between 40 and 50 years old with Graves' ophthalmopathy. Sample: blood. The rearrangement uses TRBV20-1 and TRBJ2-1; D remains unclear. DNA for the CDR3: TGCAGTGCGAACTCCTACAATGAGCAGTTCTTC. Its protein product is CSANSYNEQFF.